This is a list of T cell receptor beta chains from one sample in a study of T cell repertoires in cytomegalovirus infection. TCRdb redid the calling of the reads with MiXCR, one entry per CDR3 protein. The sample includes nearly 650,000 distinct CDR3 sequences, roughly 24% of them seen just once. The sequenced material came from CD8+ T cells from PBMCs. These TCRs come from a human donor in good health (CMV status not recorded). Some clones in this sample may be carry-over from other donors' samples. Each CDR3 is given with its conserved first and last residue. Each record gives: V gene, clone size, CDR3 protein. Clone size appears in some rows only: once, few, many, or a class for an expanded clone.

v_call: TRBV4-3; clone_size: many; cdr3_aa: CASSQELLDSATNEKLFF
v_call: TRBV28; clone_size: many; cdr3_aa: CASSFLTFKETQYF
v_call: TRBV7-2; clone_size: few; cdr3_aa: CASSLGGQFIGYTF
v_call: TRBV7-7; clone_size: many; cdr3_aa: CASSFGDREETQYF
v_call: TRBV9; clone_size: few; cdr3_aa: CASSVRLAGANTGELFF
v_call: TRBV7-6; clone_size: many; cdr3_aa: CASSLLQNQPQHF
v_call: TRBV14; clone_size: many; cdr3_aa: CASSQTGGTEAFF
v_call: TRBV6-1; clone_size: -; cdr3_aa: CASNLIHGNEQFF
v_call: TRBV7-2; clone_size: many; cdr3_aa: CASSWGQGADTGELFF
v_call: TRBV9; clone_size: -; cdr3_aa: CASSVGDGYTF
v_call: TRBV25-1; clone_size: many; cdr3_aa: CASSDDTDGNTIYF
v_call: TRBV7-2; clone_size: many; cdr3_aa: CASSPRGPATSSYNEQFF
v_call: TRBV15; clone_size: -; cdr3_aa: CATSGRMDSHSPLHF
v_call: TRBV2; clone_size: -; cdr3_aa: CASSEFAGATDTQYF
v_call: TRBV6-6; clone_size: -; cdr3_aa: CASLFSPASPLHF
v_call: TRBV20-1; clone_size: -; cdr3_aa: CSARDLDGVNTGELFF
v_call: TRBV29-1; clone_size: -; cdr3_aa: CSVPSATWDYGYTF
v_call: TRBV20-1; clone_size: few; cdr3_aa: CSAEGRHGSRYEQYF
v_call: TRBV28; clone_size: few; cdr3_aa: CASSHGRYNSPLHF
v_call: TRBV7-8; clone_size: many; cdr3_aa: CASSSPSGGVQETQYF
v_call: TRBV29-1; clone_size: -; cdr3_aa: CSVGTAIETQYF
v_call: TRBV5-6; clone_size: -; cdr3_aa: CASSLSAGRKTQYF
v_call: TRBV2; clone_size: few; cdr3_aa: CAIISDTQYF
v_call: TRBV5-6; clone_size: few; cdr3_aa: CASSLHGPRREAFF
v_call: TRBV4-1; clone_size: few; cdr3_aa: CASSQGDTYYGYTF
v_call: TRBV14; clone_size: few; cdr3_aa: CASSQDLMNTRELFF
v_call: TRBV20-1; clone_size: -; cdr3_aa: CSARLRLAGVDTQYF
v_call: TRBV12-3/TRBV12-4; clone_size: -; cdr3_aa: CASSSPLHRDKDLYEQYF
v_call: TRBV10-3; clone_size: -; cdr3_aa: CARRDSPNTEAFF
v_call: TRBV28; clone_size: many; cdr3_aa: CASSPQGRADTQYF
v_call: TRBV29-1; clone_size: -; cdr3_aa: CSVPGHNTGELFF
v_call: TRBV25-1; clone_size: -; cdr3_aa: CASSKSTSIETQYF
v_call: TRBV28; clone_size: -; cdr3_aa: CASSGTSGGAGDTQYF
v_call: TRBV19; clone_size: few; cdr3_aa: CASSRLAGGTNHNEQFF
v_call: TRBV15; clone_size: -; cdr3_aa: CATSRGTSSSYNEQFF
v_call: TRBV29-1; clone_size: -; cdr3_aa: CSVIMGTGPYEQYF
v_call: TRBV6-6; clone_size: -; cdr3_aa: CASSYPWDRAKDETQYF
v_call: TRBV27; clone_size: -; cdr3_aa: CASSPSPIADTSSYNEQFF
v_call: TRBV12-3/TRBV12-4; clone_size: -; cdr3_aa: CASSLILPGVGELFF
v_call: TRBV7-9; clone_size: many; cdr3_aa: CASNALARYNEQFF
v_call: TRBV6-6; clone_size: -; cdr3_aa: CASSYWGRDGADTQYF
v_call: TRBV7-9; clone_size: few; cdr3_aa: CASSLVAGPMGGYEQYF
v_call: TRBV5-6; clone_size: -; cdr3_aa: CASSPGGGVESGYEQYF
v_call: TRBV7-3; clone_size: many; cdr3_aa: CASSFGGGIDEQFF
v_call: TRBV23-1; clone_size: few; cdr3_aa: CASSEQGGNQPQHF
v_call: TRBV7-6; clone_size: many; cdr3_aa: CASSQRGGDAYEQYF
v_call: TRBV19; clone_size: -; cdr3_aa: CASSKDRDNYGYTF
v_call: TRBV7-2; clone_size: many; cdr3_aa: CASSSPWTSADTQYF
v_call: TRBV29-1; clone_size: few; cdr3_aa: CSVVLNEQFF
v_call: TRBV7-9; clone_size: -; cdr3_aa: CASSLVGLRDEQFF
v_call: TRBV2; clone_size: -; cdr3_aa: CASNTGVYGYTF
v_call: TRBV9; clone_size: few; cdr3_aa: CASSATPGGISSGANVLTF
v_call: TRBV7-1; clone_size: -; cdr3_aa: CASTHAGREAFF
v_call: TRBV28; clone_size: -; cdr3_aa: CASRLHIGSNQPQHF
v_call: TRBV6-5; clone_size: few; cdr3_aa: CASSYSIAPNEQFF
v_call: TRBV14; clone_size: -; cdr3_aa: CASSQYTGAPRTGELFF
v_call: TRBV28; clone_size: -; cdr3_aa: CASSFSRAGDTQYF
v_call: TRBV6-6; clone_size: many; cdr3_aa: CASSYSREAFF
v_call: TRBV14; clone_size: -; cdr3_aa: CASSQIRSTSGGANVLTF
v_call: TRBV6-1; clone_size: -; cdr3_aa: CASSQGRGQRYNEQFF